This entry concerns a single T cell receptor beta chain. The data originate from a study of T cell changes during pregnancy in multiple sclerosis. The CDR3 sequence is 14 residues long. Trimming cost V 5 bases and J 7 bases, with 14 bases left between them. Germline V CDR1 and CDR2: SGHVS, FNYEAQ. Libraries were prepared by immunoSEQ multiplex PCR; TCRdb keeps only in-frame clonotypes and omits some of them. The table includes 50,000 to 70,000 clones, 80% to 95% detected once. The sequence derives from a female donor with multiple sclerosis, enrolled in a pregnancy study. This rearrangement joins TRBV7-6 to TRBJ1-4, with D perhaps matching TRBD1 (5 bases). The sample here was peripheral blood, taken in the second trimester of pregnancy. The CDR3 protein is CASSLHRRGEKLFF. DNA of the CDR3: TGTGCCAGCAGCCTCCACAGGAGGGGTGAAAAACTGTTTTTT. The full variable domain, completed using reference TRBV7-6 and TRBJ1-4, is GAGVSQSPRYKVTKRGQDVALRCDPISGHVSLYWYRQALGQGPEFLTYFNYEAQQDKSGLPNDRFSAERPEGSISTLTIQRTEQRDSAMYRCASSLHRRGEKLFFGSGTQLSVL.